This T cell receptor (beta chain) was retrieved from a study of shared clonotypes between healthy human individuals. Findings of the study overall: The small donor group covered limited genetic and exposure diversity.

What was sequenced on ten immunoSEQ deep assay plates was unsorted PBMC DNA. Authors' processing steps: Filtering of immunoSEQ junctional sequences could not match full-length read filtering. This table comes from immunoSEQ multiplex PCR, and its TCRdb copy is limited to in-frame clones, with some not included. V and J calls and clone size are those listed in that table; D and trimming were worked out from the DNA. The sample includes about 470,000 clones, 79% of them seen just once. Trimming at V came to 5 bases and at J to 5 bases, leaving 11 bases not matched to a gene. The CDR3 is 16 amino acids. Germline-derived CDR1 and CDR2 are MGHRA and YSYEKL. A remark on this clone: The antigen is undetermined.

Sequencing used PBMCs. This chain connects TRBV4-1 to TRBJ2-7, with 11 nucleotides matching TRBD2. This receptor was identified in a woman aged 35 to 49 in good health. Some clones in this sample may be carry-over from other donors' samples. CDR3 residues: CASSSYSGRARNEQYF. In DNA form, the CDR3 reads TGCGCCAGCAGCTCCTATAGCGGGAGGGCTAGGAACGAGCAGTACTTC.